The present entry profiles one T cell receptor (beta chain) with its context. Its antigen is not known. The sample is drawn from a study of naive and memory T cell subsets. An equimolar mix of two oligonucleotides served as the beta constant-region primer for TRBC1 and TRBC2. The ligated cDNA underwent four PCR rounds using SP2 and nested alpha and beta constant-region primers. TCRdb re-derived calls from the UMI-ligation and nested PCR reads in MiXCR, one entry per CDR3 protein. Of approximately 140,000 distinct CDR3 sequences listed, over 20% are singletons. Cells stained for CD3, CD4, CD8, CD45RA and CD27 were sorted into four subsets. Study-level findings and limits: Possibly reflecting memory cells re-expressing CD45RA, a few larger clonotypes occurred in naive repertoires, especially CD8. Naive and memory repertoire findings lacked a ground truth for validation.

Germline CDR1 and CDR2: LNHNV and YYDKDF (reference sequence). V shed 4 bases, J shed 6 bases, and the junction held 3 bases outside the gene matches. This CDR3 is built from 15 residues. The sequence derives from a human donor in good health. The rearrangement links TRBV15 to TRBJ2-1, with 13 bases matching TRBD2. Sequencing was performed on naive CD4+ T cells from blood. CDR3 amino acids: CATSKGTSGANEQFF. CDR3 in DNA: TGTGCCACCAGCAAAGGGACTAGCGGGGCCAATGAGCAGTTCTTC.